One and the same sample provided the 14 T cell receptor beta chains below, sequenced in a study of CD8 T cells in Susac syndrome. The RNA, about 0.5 to 1 ug, was put through reverse transcription using random hexamers. MiXCR was run by TCRdb on the immunoSEQ multiplex PCR reads, yielding one entry per CDR3 protein. The sample holds roughly 140,000 distinct CDR3 sequences, 95% to 96% seen once. Source material: CD8+ T cells from PBMCs. The source of these receptors is a human donor with multiple sclerosis.

The chain employs TRBV20-1 and TRBJ1-4, with D unclear. The CDR3 covers 14 residues. V dropped 3 bases and J dropped 0 bases, with 8 bases sitting between them. The germline gives CDR1 DFQATT, CDR2 SNEGSKA (reference sequence). CDR3 sequence (DNA): TGCAGTGCTAGTAGCCTTGCAACTAATGAAAAACTGTTTTTT. Its protein product is CSASSLATNEKLFF.

CDR3 loop: CSVDQEMVWPGYTF. CDR3 bases: TGCAGCGTTGACCAAGAGATGGTTTGGCCTGGCTACACCTTC. V is TRBV29-1 and J is TRBJ1-2; no reliable D call. Trimming left V 3 bases short and J 7 bases short, with 18 bases between. CDR1 and CDR2 (germline): SQVTM, ANQGSEA. The CDR3 length is 14 residues.

Here the CDR3 DNA reads TGTGCCAGCAGCCTCGAGGGGCTAGCGGGTTACAATGAGCAGTTCTTC. This gives the protein CASSLEGLAGYNEQFF. This chain connects TRBV3-1 to TRBJ2-1; TRBD2 aligns across 8 bases. Germline V gives CDR1 LGHDT, CDR2 YNNKEL (reference sequence). Trimming removed 4 bases from V and 4 bases from J; junction bases left unmatched: 9. The CDR3 is 16 amino acids.

The chain employs TRBV13 and TRBJ2-5, with 8 bases that match TRBD2. Trimming at V came to 1 base and at J to 2 bases, leaving 6 bases not matched to a gene. Germline CDR1 PRHDT, CDR2 FYEKMQ (reference sequence). This CDR3 comprises 16 residues. As DNA, the CDR3 is TGTGCCAGCAGCTTAGATGGCGGGGGGCTACAAGAGACCCAGTACTTC. Protein product: CASSLDGGGLQETQYF.

The chain has TRBV20-1 and TRBJ2-3; maybe TRBD1 (5 bases). This CDR3 has 14 amino acids. CDR1 is DFQATT, CDR2 SNEGSKA, per germline (reference sequence). V shed 1 base and J shed 0 bases, with 8 bases lying between them. CDR3 sequence reads: CSARGAGSTDTQYF. The CDR3 bases are TGCAGTGCTAGAGGGGCAGGGAGCACAGATACGCAGTATTTT.

V usage is TRBV29-1 and J usage is TRBJ1-1; D remains ambiguous. Germline-derived CDR1 and CDR2 are SQVTM and ANQGSEA. Trimming took off 0 bases at V and 0 bases at J, with 8 bases between the two ends. CDR3 size: 14 residues. The CDR3 spells CSVEEVGVNTEAFF. CDR3 DNA: TGCAGCGTTGAAGAAGTAGGAGTGAACACTGAAGCTTTCTTT.

The chain links TRBV5-6 to TRBJ2-1, with D tentatively TRBD1 or TRBD2 (5 bases each). Trimming took 7 bases from V and 7 from J, leaving 18 bases between them. CDR3 length: 14 residues. Germline lookup yields CDR1 SGHDT and CDR2 YYEEEE. The CDR3 loop reads CASRGPGHPNEQFF. CDR3 nucleotides: TGTGCCAGCCGCGGGCCGGGGCACCCGAATGAGCAGTTCTTC.

This rearrangement joins TRBV30 to TRBJ2-3; D tentatively reads TRBD1 or TRBD2 (5 bases each). V lost 2 bases, J lost 2 bases, and 11 bases lay in between. From germline, CDR1 is GTSNPN and CDR2 SVGIG (reference sequence). This CDR3 is 14 amino acids long. Here the CDR3 DNA reads TGTGCCTGGAGTTGGGACGGGTACACAGATACGCAGTATTTT. Residues: CAWSWDGYTDTQYF.

The J gene is TRBJ1-1, the V gene TRBV30, with D uncertain. Trimming stripped 3 bases from V and 0 bases from J, with 8 bases between. CDR1 GTSNPN and CDR2 SVGIG come from the germline V gene (reference sequence). This CDR3 contains 13 residues. CDR3 sequence: CAWSWVVNTEAFF. The CDR3 nucleotides are TGTGCCTGGAGCTGGGTGGTGAACACTGAAGCTTTCTTT.

The chain recombines TRBV13 with TRBJ1-2, with 7 positions matching TRBD1. CDR1 is PRHDT, CDR2 FYEKMQ, per germline (reference sequence). Trimming took 5 bases from V and 7 from J; bases not matched to a gene: 4. The CDR3 loop spans 12 amino acids. Here the CDR3 reads CASSIDRVGYTF. In nucleotides, the CDR3 is TGTGCCAGCAGCATCGACAGGGTTGGCTACACCTTC.

The rearrangement links TRBV5-1 to TRBJ1-6; 9 bases are shared with TRBD1. Germline CDR1 SGHRS, CDR2 YFSETQ. The junction had 9 bases not matched to a gene; V was cut back by 3 bases and J by 8 bases. The CDR3 length is 16 residues. Here the CDR3 DNA reads TGCGCCAGCAGCTGGAACCAGGGACAGGGTGATTCACCCCTCCACTTT. Its protein is CASSWNQGQGDSPLHF.

The gene calls are TRBV7-9 and TRBJ1-6; the match to TRBD1 covers 11 bases. The V gene's germline CDR1 is SEHNR and CDR2 FQNEAQ (reference sequence). The CDR3 runs to 16 residues. J gave up 7 bases and V 5 bases, and 7 bases lay outside the gene matches. The CDR3 DNA sequence: TGTGCCAGCAGCCAGGACAGGGGGCGCGGAAATTCACCCCTCCACTTT. Translation gives CASSQDRGRGNSPLHF.

This clonotype is a singleton in its sample. The chain carries TRBV6-4 and TRBJ2-1, with D perhaps being TRBD1 or TRBD2 (6 bases each). From germline, CDR1 is MRHNA and CDR2 SNTAGT. The CDR3 is made up of 15 amino acids. Between the trimmed V and J ends, which lost 2 bases and 2 bases, there was a span of 10 bases. DNA of the CDR3: TGTGCCAGCAGTGACGAAGGGGGGCCCTACAATGAGCAGTTCTTC. This encodes CASSDEGGPYNEQFF.

The gene calls are TRBV6-5 and TRBJ2-2; D ambiguous. Trimming stripped 0 bases from V and 8 bases from J, with 13 bases between. CDR1 is MNHEY and CDR2 is SVGAGI in the germline V gene. This CDR3 comprises 15 residues. CDR3 sequence (DNA): TGTGCCAGCAGTTACTCATCGCCCGTACCGGGGGAGCTGTTTTTT. The encoded protein is CASSYSSPVPGELFF.